These T cell receptor beta chains were read from a single sample in a study of blood T cell repertoires in COVID-19. Profiled with immunoSEQ multiplex PCR; TCRdb holds only in-frame clones, not every one. The sample gives hundreds of thousands of clones, around nine tenths of which show up once; 0.7% to 1% is in the top ten. The sample was peripheral blood. Every receptor here comes from a man between 18 and 35 years old with COVID-19, enrolled during active disease. The CDR3 runs from the conserved cysteine through the conserved F or W. The D gene is left open where the match is weak. Size tells how often a clone was seen (once, few, many) or the class of an expanded clone, and some rows leave it out.

d_call	clone_size	v_call	j_call	cdr3_nt	cdr3_aa
-	-	TRBV12-5	TRBJ1-1	TGTGCTAGTGGTCCAGGGAGGGGATACACTGAAGCTTTCTTT	CASGPGRGYTEAFF
-	-	TRBV10-3	TRBJ2-6	TGTGCCATCAGTCCGGGACACCAGTCTGGGGCCAACGTCCTGACTTTC	CAISPGHQSGANVLTF
TRBD1	-	TRBV5-1	TRBJ1-6	TGCGCCAGCAGCCCGGGACAGGGTAATTCACCCCTCCACTTT	CASSPGQGNSPLHF
TRBD2	-	TRBV29-1	TRBJ2-7	TGCAGCGTTTCTAGCGGGAGGGGTGAGCAGTACTTC	CSVSSGRGEQYF
TRBD1	-	TRBV3-1/TRBV3-2	TRBJ1-1	TGTGCCAGCAGCCACGGACAGGGGTGGACTGAAGCTTTCTTT	CASSHGQGWTEAFF
-	-	TRBV12-5	TRBJ2-7	TGTGCTACCCTCCGGGACAACTCCTACGAGCAGTACTTC	CATLRDNSYEQYF
-	once	TRBV27	TRBJ2-1	TGTGCCAGCAGTTTTGCGGGGAATGAGCAGTTCTTC	CASSFAGNEQFF
-	-	TRBV5-1	TRBJ2-7	TGCGCCAGCAATAAACTCGGGGACTCCTACGAGCAGTACTTC	CASNKLGDSYEQYF
TRBD1	-	TRBV6-4	TRBJ1-1	TGTGCCAGCAGTGTCGACAGGGGGGCCACTGAAGCTTTCTTT	CASSVDRGATEAFF
-	-	TRBV10-3	TRBJ1-2	TGTGCCATCAGTGACGGTATTTTAGGCGGGGGCTACACCTTC	CAISDGILGGGYTF
-	-	TRBV27	TRBJ2-7	TGTGCCAGCAGTTTACTCGGGGGCTCCTACGAGCAGTACTTC	CASSLLGGSYEQYF
TRBD2	-	TRBV18	TRBJ2-2	TGTGCCAGCTCCCGACCGGGACTAGCGGGAGGGCCGTCAACCGGGGAGCTGTTTTTT	CASSRPGLAGGPSTGELFF
TRBD2	-	TRBV7-6	TRBJ2-1	TGTGCCAGCAGCTTTAGCGGGGGGGCGGGTCTGTTTAATAGTGAGCAGTTCTTC	CASSFSGGAGLFNSEQFF
TRBD1	-	TRBV3-1/TRBV3-2	TRBJ1-2	TGTGCCAGCAGCCAACGACAGGGGGCTAACTATGGCTACACCTTC	CASSQRQGANYGYTF
TRBD1	-	TRBV7-9	TRBJ1-1	TGTGCCAGCAGCTTTTGGGATGGGACAGATTTGAGGAACACTGAAGCTTTCTTT	CASSFWDGTDLRNTEAFF
TRBD2	-	TRBV19	TRBJ2-1	TGTGCCACCTCAACCCCGACGGGACTAGGGTCCTACAATGAGCAGTTCTTC	CATSTPTGLGSYNEQFF
-	once	TRBV18	TRBJ2-2	TGTGCCAGCTCACCACCCGGGTCGAACACCGGGGAGCTGTTTTTT	CASSPPGSNTGELFF
TRBD2	-	TRBV18	TRBJ2-7	TGTGCCAGCTCGGTGGGACTAGCGGACTCCTACGGGCAGTACTTC	CASSVGLADSYGQYF
-	-	TRBV10-3	TRBJ2-7	TGTGCCATCAGTGACCTTAGCTCCTACGAGCAGTACTTC	CAISDLSSYEQYF
TRBD1	once	TRBV10-2	TRBJ1-1	TGCGCCAGCACCTTGACAGGGAGAACTGAAGCTTTCTTT	CASTLTGRTEAFF
TRBD1	-	TRBV6-6	TRBJ1-1	TGTGCCAGCAGTTACTCCGCACAGGGGGCTACTGAAGCTTTCTTT	CASSYSAQGATEAFF
-	-	TRBV6-5	TRBJ2-5	TGTGCCAGCAGCCCCCCCGGGGTAGAGACCCAGTACTTC	CASSPPGVETQYF
-	-	TRBV21-1	TRBJ2-7	TGTGCCAGCCCCCAAAAGGGCGGGCTAGCGGAGGCTGGCGAGCAGTACTTC	CASPQKGGLAEAGEQYF
-	once	TRBV18	TRBJ2-6	TGTGCCAGCTCACCGCCGCCGGGTGGGGCCAACGTCCTGACTTTC	CASSPPPGGANVLTF
-	-	TRBV18	TRBJ1-6	TGTGCCAGCTCACCTATTACGGGGGGCGAGTCACCCCTCCACTTT	CASSPITGGESPLHF
-	-	TRBV11-2	TRBJ2-5	TGTGCCAGCAGCTTAGATCGGGAGACCCAGTACTTC	CASSLDRETQYF
-	few	TRBV6-5	TRBJ1-5	TGTGCCAGCAGCCTAAGCCACAATCAGCCCCAGCATTTT	CASSLSHNQPQHF